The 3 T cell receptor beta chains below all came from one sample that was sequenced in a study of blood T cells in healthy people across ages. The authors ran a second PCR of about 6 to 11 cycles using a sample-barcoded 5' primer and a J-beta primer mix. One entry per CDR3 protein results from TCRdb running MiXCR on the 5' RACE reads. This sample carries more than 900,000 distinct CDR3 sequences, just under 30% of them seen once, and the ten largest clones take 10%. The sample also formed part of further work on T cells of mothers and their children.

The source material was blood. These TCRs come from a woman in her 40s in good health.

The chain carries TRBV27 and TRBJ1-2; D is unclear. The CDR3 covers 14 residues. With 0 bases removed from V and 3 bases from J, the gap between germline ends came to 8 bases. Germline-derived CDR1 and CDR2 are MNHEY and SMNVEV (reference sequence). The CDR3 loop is CASSLSWDHYGYTF. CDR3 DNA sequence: TGTGCCAGCAGTTTATCCTGGGATCACTATGGCTACACCTTC.

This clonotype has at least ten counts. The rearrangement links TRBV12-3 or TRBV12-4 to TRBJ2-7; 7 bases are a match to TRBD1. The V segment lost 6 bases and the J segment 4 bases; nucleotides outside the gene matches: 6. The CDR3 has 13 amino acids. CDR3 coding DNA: TGTGCCAGCAGGGTACAGGGGCTTTACGAGCAGTACTTC. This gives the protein CASRVQGLYEQYF.

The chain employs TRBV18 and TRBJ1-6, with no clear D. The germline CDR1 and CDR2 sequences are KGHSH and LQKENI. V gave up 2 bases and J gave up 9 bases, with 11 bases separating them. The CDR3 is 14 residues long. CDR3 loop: CASSPEVRGSPLHF. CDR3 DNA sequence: TGTGCCAGCTCACCAGAGGTCCGCGGTTCACCCCTCCACTTT.